The 32 T cell receptor beta chains listed next were all sequenced from one sample in a study of T cell clonotyping in hematopoietic cell transplantation. Profiling relied on immunoSEQ multiplex PCR, and the TCRdb table lists in-frame clones only, not all of them. The repertoire has around 6,000 clones, roughly 30% of them found once; the top ten carry about a sixth. The source was peripheral blood mononuclear cells, collected 30 days after allogeneic stem cell transplant. These receptors were obtained from a female patient aged 50-59 years who had an allogeneic stem cell transplant from an unrelated donor, so the T cells may come from the graft donor. Some clones in this sample may be carry-over from other donors' samples.

The genes are TRBV5-1 and TRBJ2-2; D not certain. The V end was cut by 7 bases, the J end by 6 bases, with 16 bases between. This CDR3 region has 14 residues. Germline CDR1 reads SGHRS; CDR2 reads YFSETQ. Here the CDR3 DNA reads TGCGCCAGCTCAATCAATCCGTCCGCCGGGGAGCTGTTTTTT. Residues: CASSINPSAGELFF.

This chain links TRBV2 with TRBJ1-1, with D hard to call. With 7 bases removed from V and 5 bases from J, the gap between germline ends came to 20 bases. Germline V gives CDR1 SNHLY, CDR2 FYNNEI. This CDR3 comprises 15 residues. The CDR3 region has the DNA TGTGCCAGCACCCAGGCCGGAGGCGGGCGGACTGAAGCTTTCTTT. The encoded protein is CASTQAGGGRTEAFF.

This chain uses TRBV2 with TRBJ2-7; TRBD2 aligns across 9 bases. Germline V gene data show CDR1 as SNHLY and CDR2 as FYNNEI. J lost 2 bases, V lost 8 bases, and 7 bases had no gene match. There are 14 residues in the CDR3. DNA of the CDR3: TGTGCCAGCCGATCTCGCGGGGGGGCCTACGAGCAGTACTTC. It codes for CASRSRGGAYEQYF.

This clone was counted a few times. The chain has TRBV5-6 and TRBJ2-2, with a weak D call TRBD1 (5 bases). The CDR3 loop spans 15 amino acids. Germline values: CDR1 SGHDT, CDR2 YYEEEE. The ends were cut back, 1 base at V and 0 bases at J, with 7 bases in the middle. This chain's CDR3 is CASSLWGSNTGELFF. In DNA, the CDR3 is TGTGCCAGCAGCTTGTGGGGCTCGAACACCGGGGAGCTGTTTTTT.

The chain carries TRBV25-1 and TRBJ2-2, with D tentatively TRBD2 (6 bases). This CDR3 contains 13 residues. Per germline, CDR1 MGHDK and CDR2 SYGVNS. V lost 3 bases, J lost 6 bases, and 8 bases lay in between. Written as DNA, the CDR3 is TGTGCCAGCAGTGACCGGGGGTCCGGGGAGCTGTTTTTT. This gives the protein CASSDRGSGELFF.

This CDR3 reads CASSSSRGFEKLFF. The CDR3 nucleotides read TGTGCCAGCAGCTCAAGCCGAGGTTTCGAAAAACTGTTTTTT. The chain combines TRBV9 with TRBJ1-4; D is unresolved. This CDR3 region has 14 residues. Trimming shortened V by 4 bases and J by 8 bases, and 15 bases separated the two germline ends. Looked up from germline, CDR1 is SGDLS and CDR2 is YYNGEE.

The sample holds a few counts of this clone. This CDR3 is CASSMQGPDNEQFF. The CDR3 nucleotides read TGTGCCAGTAGTATGCAGGGGCCCGACAATGAGCAGTTCTTC. This chain links TRBV19 with TRBJ2-1; possible D gene TRBD1, 6 bases. Germline V gene data show CDR1 as LNHDA and CDR2 as SQIVND (reference sequence). V shed 3 bases and J shed 5 bases, with 11 bases lying between them. This CDR3 region has 14 residues.

V gene TRBV6-6 combines with J gene TRBJ1-6; TRBD1 matches at 8 bases. The germline CDR1 and CDR2 sequences are MNHNY and SVGAGI (reference sequence). V gave up 5 bases and J gave up 13 bases; unmatched junction bases: 10. The CDR3 contains 14 residues. CDR3 amino acids: CASSDRTGPLPLHF. CDR3 nucleotide sequence: TGTGCCAGCAGTGACCGGACAGGGCCCTTGCCCCTCCACTTT.

The V and J genes are TRBV5-1 and TRBJ2-7; 14 nucleotides line up with TRBD2. With the DNA end fitting TRBJ2-1 better, the J assignment may be wrong. The CDR3 has 14 amino acids. Germline V CDR1 and CDR2: SGHRS, YFSETQ. CDR3 sequence (DNA): TGCGCCAGCAGCTCGGGACTAGCGGGAGATGAGCAGTTCTTC. As protein: CASSSGLAGDEQFF.

In its sample, this clone was seen a few times. The chain combines TRBV30 with TRBJ1-2; possibly TRBD1 for D (5 bases). Germline V gene sequence: CDR1 GTSNPN, CDR2 SVGIG (reference sequence). V was pared by 4 bases and J by 3 bases, with 12 bases between. The CDR3 consists of 13 residues. The CDR3 sequence is CAWTRDLHYGYTF. Here the CDR3 DNA reads TGTGCCTGGACCCGGGACCTTCACTATGGCTACACCTTC. The whole variable domain, filled in from reference TRBV30 and TRBJ1-2, reads SQTIHQWPATLVQPVGSPLSLECTVEGTSNPNLYWYRQAAGRGLQLLFYSVGIGQISSEVPQNLSASRPQDRQFILSSKKLLLSDSGFYLCAWTRDLHYGYTFGSGTRLTVV.

The chain couples TRBV30 to TRBJ1-1; D is possibly TRBD1 (6 bases). Germline lookup yields CDR1 GTSNPN and CDR2 SVGIG (reference sequence). Trimming took 7 bases from V and 1 from J, leaving 16 bases between them. This CDR3 has 14 residues. The CDR3 spells CASPPGQSNTEAFF. Written as DNA, the CDR3 is TGTGCCTCCCCCCCTGGACAGTCGAACACTGAAGCTTTCTTT.

This clone appeared a few times. The CDR3 sequence is CASSYSSRPDTGELFF. The CDR3, as DNA: TGTGCCAGCAGTTACTCGTCCAGGCCCGACACCGGGGAGCTGTTTTTT. V is TRBV6-5 and J is TRBJ2-2; D uncertain. The germline V gene encodes CDR1 MNHEY and CDR2 SVGAGI. The V end lost 0 bases, the J end lost 3 bases, and 11 bases lay between the germline ends. This CDR3 has 16 residues.

The rearrangement uses TRBV30 and TRBJ1-5; D not certain. Germline loops: CDR1 GTSNPN, CDR2 SVGIG (reference sequence). The CDR3 is 14 amino acids. Trimming shortened V by 1 base and J by 2 bases, and 9 bases separated the two germline ends. CDR3 loop: CAWSALAGNQPQHF. The DNA for the CDR3 is TGTGCCTGGAGTGCCCTAGCCGGCAATCAGCCCCAGCATTTT.

The V and J genes are TRBV9 and TRBJ1-1, with D tentatively TRBD1 (6 bases). V was cut by 2 bases and J by 1 base, with 12 bases left in between. The V gene's germline CDR1 is SGDLS and CDR2 YYNGEE. CDR3 length equals 15 residues. Here the CDR3 DNA reads TGTGCCAGCAGCGTTTGGGACATTCAGAACACTGAAGCTTTCTTT. It encodes CASSVWDIQNTEAFF.

The chain carries TRBV30 and TRBJ2-2, with 9 positions matching TRBD1. V lost 2 bases, J lost 5 bases, and 6 bases stayed unmatched. The V gene's germline CDR1 is GTSNPN and CDR2 SVGIG (reference sequence). The CDR3 runs 15 residues. As DNA, the CDR3 is TGTGCCTGGAGTTCGACAGGGGGGATGACCGGGGAGCTGTTTTTT. It specifies CAWSSTGGMTGELFF.

This chain connects TRBV20-1 to TRBJ2-5; tentative D call: TRBD2 (6 bases). CDR1 is DFQATT and CDR2 is SNEGSKA in the germline V gene (reference sequence). This CDR3 is 11 amino acids long. V dropped 6 bases and J dropped 5 bases, with 10 bases sitting between them. CDR3 DNA sequence: TGCAGTGCCGCTAGCGTGGAGACCCAGTACTTC. The encoded protein is CSAASVETQYF.

The chain combines TRBV6-5 with TRBJ1-5; D gene ambiguous. Trimming took off 9 bases at V and 4 bases at J, with 4 bases between the two ends. Germline V lookup: CDR1 MNHEY, CDR2 SVGAGI. This CDR3 spans 10 amino acids. CDR3 loop: CASGNQPQHF. DNA for the CDR3: TGTGCCAGTGGGAATCAGCCCCAGCATTTT.

The V and J genes are TRBV30 and TRBJ1-2; D might be TRBD1 (5 bases). Trimming removed 3 bases from V and 4 bases from J, with 9 bases in between. Germline CDR1 and CDR2: GTSNPN and SVGIG (reference sequence). The CDR3 sequence is 12 residues long. CDR3 region: CAWRTARYGYTF. CDR3 nucleotides: TGTGCCTGGAGGACAGCTCGCTATGGCTACACCTTC.

The V gene is TRBV6-5, the J gene TRBJ2-5; 9 bases line up with TRBD1. Germline lookup yields CDR1 MNHEY and CDR2 SVGAGI. Trimming cost V 5 bases and J 7 bases; bases outside gene matches: 5. This CDR3 contains 13 residues. DNA of the CDR3: TGTGCCAGCAGTGAAGGGACAGGGCTGACCCAGTACTTC. This sequence encodes CASSEGTGLTQYF.

This clone was observed a few times. The chain recombines TRBV2 with TRBJ2-7; D gene uncertain. Trimming cost V 3 bases and J 3 bases, with 12 bases left between them. Germline V lookup: CDR1 SNHLY, CDR2 FYNNEI. The CDR3 has 14 residues. The CDR3 DNA follows: TGTGCCAGCAGTGATAGTTACACAATCTACGAGCAGTACTTC. Translated: CASSDSYTIYEQYF.

The V gene is TRBV14, the J gene TRBJ1-1; a weak D match, TRBD1 (5 bases). The CDR3 has 12 residues. CDR1 SGHDN and CDR2 FVKESK come from the germline V gene. The germline V and J ends were trimmed by 4 bases and 14 bases, with 17 bases remaining between them. DNA of the CDR3: TGTGCCAGCAGCCCATGGGACGGCTTAAAGTTCTTT. This translates into CASSPWDGLKFF. The full variable domain, with the rest looked up from reference TRBV14 and TRBJ1-1, is EAGVTQFPSHSVIEKGQTVTLRCDPISGHDNLYWYRRVMGKEIKFLLHFVKESKQDESGMPNNRFLAERTGGTYSTLKVQPAELEDSGVYFCASSPWDGLKFFGQGTRLTVV.

This rearrangement joins TRBV6-5 to TRBJ2-1, with D perhaps matching TRBD2 (5 bases). Germline V gene sequence: CDR1 MNHEY, CDR2 SVGAGI. V was pared by 2 bases and J by 8 bases, with 13 bases between. This CDR3 is 14 amino acids long. The CDR3 is CASSYSGGLDEQFF. The CDR3 DNA follows: TGTGCCAGCAGTTACAGTGGCGGGTTAGATGAGCAGTTCTTC.

This chain joins TRBV30 and TRBJ1-2, with D uncertain. This CDR3 is built from 12 residues. Germline CDR1 reads GTSNPN; CDR2 reads SVGIG (reference sequence). Trimming removed 0 bases from V and 7 bases from J, with 9 bases in between. CDR3 sequence: CAWSVKASGYTF. For the CDR3, the DNA is TGTGCCTGGAGTGTAAAGGCGAGTGGCTACACCTTC.

This clone was detected a few times. The chain joins TRBV10-3 to TRBJ1-4; D gene ambiguous. This CDR3 contains 14 residues. Trimming shortened V by 2 bases and J by 3 bases, and 7 bases separated the two germline ends. Germline CDR1 reads ENHRY; CDR2 reads SYGVKD. The chain's CDR3 is CAISETASNEKLFF. In DNA form, the CDR3 reads TGTGCCATCAGTGAGACAGCGTCTAATGAAAAACTGTTTTTT.

V gene TRBV6-1 combines with J gene TRBJ2-7; D may be TRBD1 (6 bases). CDR3 length: 12 residues. CDR1 and CDR2 (germline): MNHNS, SASEGT. V was cut by 6 bases and J by 1 base, with 7 bases left in between. The CDR3 bases are TGTGCCAGCAGGGACAGTTCCTACGAGCAGTACTTC. It yields the protein CASRDSSYEQYF.

In this sample, this clone turned up a few times. The chain carries TRBV29-1 and TRBJ1-1; TRBD1 is a possible D gene (5 bases). Germline V gene sequence: CDR1 SQVTM, CDR2 ANQGSEA. This CDR3 is 13 amino acids long. V was trimmed by 3 bases and J by 6 bases, leaving 14 bases between them. The DNA of the CDR3 is TGCAGCGTTGATGTCGTCGGGGGTTCTGAAGCTTTCTTT. Its translation is CSVDVVGGSEAFF.

This clone showed up just a few times. The V call is TRBV5-6, the J call TRBJ2-7; D may be TRBD2 (6 bases). The CDR3 contains 15 residues. Between the trimmed V and J ends, which lost 0 bases and 3 bases, there was a span of 13 bases. The germline gives CDR1 SGHDT, CDR2 YYEEEE. The CDR3 here is CASSLGRGAGYEQYF. CDR3 coding DNA: TGTGCCAGCAGCTTGGGGCGCGGGGCCGGCTACGAGCAGTACTTC.

In its sample, this clone was seen once. The DNA of the CDR3 is TGTGCCTGGAGTGTCGGGGGTGTCAACGTCCTGACTTTC. As protein: CAWSVGGVNVLTF. The V and J genes are TRBV30 and TRBJ2-6; tentatively, D is TRBD2 (6 bases). This CDR3 has 13 residues. The ends were cut back, 0 bases at V and 9 bases at J, with 9 bases in the middle. The germline V gene has CDR1 GTSNPN and CDR2 SVGIG (reference sequence).

The chain has TRBV2 and TRBJ2-7; 8 positions match TRBD1. J lost 2 bases, V lost 6 bases, and 6 bases had no gene match. Germline CDR1 and CDR2: SNHLY and FYNNEI. This CDR3 has 14 residues. The CDR3 sequence: CASSPGQATYEQYF. DNA of the CDR3: TGTGCCAGCAGCCCGGGACAGGCAACCTACGAGCAGTACTTC.

This chain joins TRBV30 and TRBJ1-2; TRBD1 matches 12 bases. V trimming: 3 bases; J trimming: 7 bases; junction bases outside the gene matches: 6. The CDR3 contains 14 residues. CDR1 is GTSNPN and CDR2 is SVGIG in the germline V gene (reference sequence). The CDR3 sequence is CAWRIGTGGVGYTF. CDR3 nucleotide sequence: TGTGCCTGGAGGATTGGGACAGGGGGCGTTGGCTACACCTTC.

This clone was seen a handful of times. The chain couples TRBV29-1 to TRBJ2-7; 7 nucleotides align to TRBD1. Germline V gives CDR1 SQVTM, CDR2 ANQGSEA. The CDR3 is made up of 15 amino acids. J lost 3 bases, V lost 4 bases, and 12 bases had no gene match. The CDR3 DNA reads as TGCAGCGTTGGGACAGGCCCAGACTTGGGCTACGAGCAGTACTTC. It encodes CSVGTGPDLGYEQYF.

V is TRBV6-1 and J is TRBJ1-4; perhaps TRBD1 as D (6 bases). This CDR3 spans 14 amino acids. The V gene's germline CDR1 is MNHNS and CDR2 SASEGT. Trimming took off 3 bases at V and 4 bases at J, with 9 bases between the two ends. The CDR3 sequence: CASSDGRGNEKLFF. CDR3 DNA sequence: TGTGCCAGCAGTGACGGCAGGGGTAATGAAAAACTGTTTTTT.